This entry concerns a single TCR beta chain. Its antigen is unidentified. The data originate from a study of neoadjuvant nivolumab and ipilimumab in lung cancer. Study context: Patients got nivolumab 3 mg/kg on days 1, 15 and 29; combination added ipilimumab 1 mg/kg day 1. General study results and limits: Only a small number of samples underwent TCR sequencing. Resected tumors had greater TCR richness and clonality than uninvolved lung.

The protocol was immunoSEQ multiplex PCR, while the TCRdb copy is restricted to in-frame clones and leaves out a portion. Found here are 1,000 to 1,200 clones, approximately 80% of them singletons; the top ten hold around 6.4%. V was pared by 5 bases and J by 4 bases, with 12 bases between. Looked up from germline, CDR1 is GTSNPN and CDR2 is SVGIG (reference sequence). CDR3 length equals 14 residues. This TCR derives from an adult with non-small cell lung cancer. The chain carries TRBV30 and TRBJ1-6; the D is unclear. The starting material was adjacent normal lung tissue, obtained after neoadjuvant nivolumab, alone or with ipilimumab, at or shortly before surgery. CDR3 in amino acids: CAWGRTTYNSPLHF. DNA for the CDR3: TGTGCCTGGGGAAGGACCACATATAATTCACCCCTCCACTTT.